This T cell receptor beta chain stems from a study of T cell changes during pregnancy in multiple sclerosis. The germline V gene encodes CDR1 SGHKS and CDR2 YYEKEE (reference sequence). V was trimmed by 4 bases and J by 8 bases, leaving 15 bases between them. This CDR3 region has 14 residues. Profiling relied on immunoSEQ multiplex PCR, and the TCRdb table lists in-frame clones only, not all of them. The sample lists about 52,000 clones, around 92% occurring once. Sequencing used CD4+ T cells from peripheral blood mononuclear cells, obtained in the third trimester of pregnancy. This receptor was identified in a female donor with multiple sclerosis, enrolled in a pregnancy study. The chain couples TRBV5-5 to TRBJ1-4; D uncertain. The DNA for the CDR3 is TGTGCCAGCAGCCCCCGCACGGAGGAAGAAAAACTGTTTTTT. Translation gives CASSPRTEEEKLFF.